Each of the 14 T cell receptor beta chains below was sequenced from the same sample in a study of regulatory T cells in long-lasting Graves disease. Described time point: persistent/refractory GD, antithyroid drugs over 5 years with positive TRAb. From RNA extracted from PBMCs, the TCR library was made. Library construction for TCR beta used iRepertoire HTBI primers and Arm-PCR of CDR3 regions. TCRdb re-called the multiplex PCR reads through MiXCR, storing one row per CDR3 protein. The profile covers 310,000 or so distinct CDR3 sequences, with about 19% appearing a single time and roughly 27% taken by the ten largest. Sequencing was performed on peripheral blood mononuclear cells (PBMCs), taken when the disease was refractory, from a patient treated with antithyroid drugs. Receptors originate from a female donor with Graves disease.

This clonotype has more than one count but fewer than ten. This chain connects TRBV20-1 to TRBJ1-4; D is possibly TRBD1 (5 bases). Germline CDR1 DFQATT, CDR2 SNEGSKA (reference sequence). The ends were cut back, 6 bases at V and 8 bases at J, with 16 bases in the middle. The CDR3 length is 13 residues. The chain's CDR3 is CSARSSGEEKLFF. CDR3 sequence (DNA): TGCAGTGCAAGGTCATCGGGGGAGGAAAAACTGTTTTTT.

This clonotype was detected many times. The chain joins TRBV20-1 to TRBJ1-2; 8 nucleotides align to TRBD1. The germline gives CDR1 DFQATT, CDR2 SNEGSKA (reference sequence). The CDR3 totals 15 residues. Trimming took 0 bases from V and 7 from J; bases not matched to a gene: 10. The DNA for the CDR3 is TGCAGTGCTAGAGATCCTAGGCAGGGGGCGCCTGGCTACACCTTC. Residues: CSARDPRQGAPGYTF.

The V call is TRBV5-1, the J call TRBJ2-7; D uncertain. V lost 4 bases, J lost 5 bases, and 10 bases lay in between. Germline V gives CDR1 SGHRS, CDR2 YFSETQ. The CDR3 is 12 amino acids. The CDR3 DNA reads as TGCGCCAGCAGCCCAGACTTAGACGAGCAGTACTTC. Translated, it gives CASSPDLDEQYF. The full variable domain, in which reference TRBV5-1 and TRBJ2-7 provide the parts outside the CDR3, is KAGVTQTPRYLIKTRGQQVTLSCSPISGHRSVSWYQQTPGQGLQFLFEYFSETQRNKGNFPGRFSGRQFSNSRSEMNVSTLELGDSALYLCASSPDLDEQYFGPGTRLTVT.

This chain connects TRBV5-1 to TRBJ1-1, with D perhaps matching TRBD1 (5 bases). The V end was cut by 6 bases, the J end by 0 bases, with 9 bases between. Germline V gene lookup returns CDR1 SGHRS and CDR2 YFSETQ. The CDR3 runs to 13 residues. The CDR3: CASKRQMNTEAFF. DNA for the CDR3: TGCGCCAGCAAACGACAGATGAACACTGAAGCTTTCTTT.

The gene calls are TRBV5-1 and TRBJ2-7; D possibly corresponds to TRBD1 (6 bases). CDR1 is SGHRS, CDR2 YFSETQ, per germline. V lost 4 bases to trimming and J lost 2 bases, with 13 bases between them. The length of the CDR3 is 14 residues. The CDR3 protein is CASSVSEGAYEQYF. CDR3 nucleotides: TGCGCCAGCAGCGTATCCGAGGGGGCCTACGAGCAGTACTTC.

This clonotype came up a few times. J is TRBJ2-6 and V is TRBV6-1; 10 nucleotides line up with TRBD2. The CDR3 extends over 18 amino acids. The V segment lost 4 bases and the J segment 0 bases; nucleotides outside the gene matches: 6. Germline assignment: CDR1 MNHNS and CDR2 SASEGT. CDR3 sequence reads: CASSVPSGRSSGANVLTF. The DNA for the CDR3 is TGTGCCAGCAGTGTACCTAGCGGGAGAAGCTCTGGGGCCAACGTCCTGACTTTC.

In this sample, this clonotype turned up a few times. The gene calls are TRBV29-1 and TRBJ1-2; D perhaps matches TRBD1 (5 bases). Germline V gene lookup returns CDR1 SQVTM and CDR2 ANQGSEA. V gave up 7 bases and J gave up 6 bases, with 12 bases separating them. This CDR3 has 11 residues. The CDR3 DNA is TGCAGCGGCCGGGACGGAGATGGCTACACCTTC. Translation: CSGRDGDGYTF.

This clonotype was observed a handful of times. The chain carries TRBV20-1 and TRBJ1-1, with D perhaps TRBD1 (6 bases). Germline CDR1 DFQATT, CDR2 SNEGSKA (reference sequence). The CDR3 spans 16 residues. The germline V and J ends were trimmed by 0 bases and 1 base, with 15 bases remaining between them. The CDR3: CSARDQGRGQNTEAFF. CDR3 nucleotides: TGCAGTGCTAGAGATCAGGGGCGGGGGCAGAACACTGAAGCTTTCTTT.

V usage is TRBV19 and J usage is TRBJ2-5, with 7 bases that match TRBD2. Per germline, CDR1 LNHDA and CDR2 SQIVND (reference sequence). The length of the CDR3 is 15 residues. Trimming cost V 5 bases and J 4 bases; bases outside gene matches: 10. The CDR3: CASSDGLVKGETQYF. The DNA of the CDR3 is TGTGCCAGTAGTGACGGACTAGTTAAGGGAGAGACCCAGTACTTC. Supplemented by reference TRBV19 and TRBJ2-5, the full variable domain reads DGGITQSPKYLFRKEGQNVTLSCEQNLNHDAMYWYRQDPGQGLRLIYYSQIVNDFQKGDIAEGYSVSREKKESFPLTVTSAQKNPTAFYLCASSDGLVKGETQYFGPGTRLLVL.

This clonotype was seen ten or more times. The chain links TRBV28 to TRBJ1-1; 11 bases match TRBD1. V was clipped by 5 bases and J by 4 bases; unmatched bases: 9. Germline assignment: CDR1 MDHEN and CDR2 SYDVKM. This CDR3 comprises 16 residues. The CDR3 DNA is TGTGCCAGCAGTACCCGGACAGGGGGCTCGAGCACTGAAGCTTTCTTT. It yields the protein CASSTRTGGSSTEAFF.

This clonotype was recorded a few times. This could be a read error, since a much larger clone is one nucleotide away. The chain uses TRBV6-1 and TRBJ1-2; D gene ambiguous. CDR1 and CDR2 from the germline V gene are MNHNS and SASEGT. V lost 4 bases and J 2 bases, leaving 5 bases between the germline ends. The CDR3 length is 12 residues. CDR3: CASSGLNYGYTF. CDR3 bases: TGTGCCAGCAGTGGACTGAACTATGGCTACACCTTC.

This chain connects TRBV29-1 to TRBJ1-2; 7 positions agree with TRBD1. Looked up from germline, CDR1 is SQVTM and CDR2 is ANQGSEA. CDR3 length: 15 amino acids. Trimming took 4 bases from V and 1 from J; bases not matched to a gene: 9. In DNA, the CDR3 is TGCAGCGTTGTTTCATATACAGGGGTTAACTATGGCTACACCTTC. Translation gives CSVVSYTGVNYGYTF.

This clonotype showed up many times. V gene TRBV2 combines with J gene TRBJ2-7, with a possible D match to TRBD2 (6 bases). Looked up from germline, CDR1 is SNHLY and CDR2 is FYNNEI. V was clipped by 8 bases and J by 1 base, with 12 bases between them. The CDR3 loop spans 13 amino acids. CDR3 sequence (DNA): TGTGCCAGCGGAGGGGCTCTATCCTACGAGCAGTACTTC. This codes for CASGGALSYEQYF. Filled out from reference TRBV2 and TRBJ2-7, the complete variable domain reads EPEVTQTPSHQVTQMGQEVILRCVPISNHLYFYWYRQILGQKVEFLVSFYNNEISEKSEIFDDQFSVERPDGSNFTLKIRSTKLEDSAMYFCASGGALSYEQYFGPGTRLTVT.

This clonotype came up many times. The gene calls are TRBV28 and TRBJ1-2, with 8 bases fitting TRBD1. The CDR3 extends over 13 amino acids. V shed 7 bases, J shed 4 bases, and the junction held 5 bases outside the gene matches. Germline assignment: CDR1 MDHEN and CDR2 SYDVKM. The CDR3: CASTPGQAYGYTF. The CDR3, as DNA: TGTGCCAGCACCCCGGGACAGGCCTATGGCTACACCTTC.